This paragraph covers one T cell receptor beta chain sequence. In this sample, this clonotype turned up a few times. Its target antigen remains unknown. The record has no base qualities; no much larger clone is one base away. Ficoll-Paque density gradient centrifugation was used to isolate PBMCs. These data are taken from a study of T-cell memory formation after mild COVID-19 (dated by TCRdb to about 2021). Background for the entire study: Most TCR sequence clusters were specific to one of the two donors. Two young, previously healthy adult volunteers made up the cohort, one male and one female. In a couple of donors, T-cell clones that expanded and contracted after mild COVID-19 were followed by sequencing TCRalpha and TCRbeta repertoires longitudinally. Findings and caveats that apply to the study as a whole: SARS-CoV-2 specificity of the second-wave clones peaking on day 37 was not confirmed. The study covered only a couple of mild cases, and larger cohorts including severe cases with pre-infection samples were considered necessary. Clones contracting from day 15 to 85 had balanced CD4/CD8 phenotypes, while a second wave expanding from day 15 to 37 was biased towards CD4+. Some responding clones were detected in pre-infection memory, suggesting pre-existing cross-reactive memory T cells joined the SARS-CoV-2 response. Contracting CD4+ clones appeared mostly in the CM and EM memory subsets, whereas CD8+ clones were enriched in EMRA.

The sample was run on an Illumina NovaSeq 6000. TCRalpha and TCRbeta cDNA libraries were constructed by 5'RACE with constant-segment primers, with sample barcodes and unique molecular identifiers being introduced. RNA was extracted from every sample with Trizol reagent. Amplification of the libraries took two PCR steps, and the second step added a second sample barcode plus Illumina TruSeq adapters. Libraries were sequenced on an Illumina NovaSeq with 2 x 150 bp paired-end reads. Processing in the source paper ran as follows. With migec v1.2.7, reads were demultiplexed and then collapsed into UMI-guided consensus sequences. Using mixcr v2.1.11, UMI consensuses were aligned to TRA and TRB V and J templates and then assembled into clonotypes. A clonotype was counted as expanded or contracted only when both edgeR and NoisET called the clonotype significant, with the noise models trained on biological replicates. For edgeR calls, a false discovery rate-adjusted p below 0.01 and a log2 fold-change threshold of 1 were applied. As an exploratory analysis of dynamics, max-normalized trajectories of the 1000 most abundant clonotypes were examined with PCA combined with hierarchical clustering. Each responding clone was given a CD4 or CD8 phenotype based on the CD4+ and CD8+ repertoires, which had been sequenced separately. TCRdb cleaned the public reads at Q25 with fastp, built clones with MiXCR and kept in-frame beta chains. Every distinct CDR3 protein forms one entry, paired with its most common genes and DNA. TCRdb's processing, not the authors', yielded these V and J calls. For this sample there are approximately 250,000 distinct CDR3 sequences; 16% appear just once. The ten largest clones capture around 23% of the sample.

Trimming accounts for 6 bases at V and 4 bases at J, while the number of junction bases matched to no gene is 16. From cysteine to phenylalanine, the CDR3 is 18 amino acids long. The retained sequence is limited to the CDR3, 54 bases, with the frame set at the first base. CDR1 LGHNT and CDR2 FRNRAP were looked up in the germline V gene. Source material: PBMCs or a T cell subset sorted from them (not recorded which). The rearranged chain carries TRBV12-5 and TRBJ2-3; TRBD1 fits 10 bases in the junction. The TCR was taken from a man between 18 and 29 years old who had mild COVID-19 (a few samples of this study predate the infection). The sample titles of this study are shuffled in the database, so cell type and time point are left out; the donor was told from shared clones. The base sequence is TGTGCTAGTGGCCAACATCAGAGTGGGACAGGGGTTCCAGATACGCAGTATTTT. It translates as CASGQHQSGTGVPDTQYF.